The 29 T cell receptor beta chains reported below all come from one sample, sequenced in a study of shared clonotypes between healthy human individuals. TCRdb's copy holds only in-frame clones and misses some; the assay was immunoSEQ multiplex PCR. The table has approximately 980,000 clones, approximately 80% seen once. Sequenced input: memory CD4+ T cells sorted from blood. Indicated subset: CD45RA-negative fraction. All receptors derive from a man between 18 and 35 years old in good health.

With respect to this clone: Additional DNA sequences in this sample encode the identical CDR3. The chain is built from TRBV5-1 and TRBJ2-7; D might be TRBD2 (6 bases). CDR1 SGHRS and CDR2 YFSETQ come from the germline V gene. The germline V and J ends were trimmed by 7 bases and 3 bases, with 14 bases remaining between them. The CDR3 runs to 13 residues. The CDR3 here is CASSADGSYEQYF. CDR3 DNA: TGCGCCAGCTCCGCGGACGGGAGCTACGAGCAGTACTTC.

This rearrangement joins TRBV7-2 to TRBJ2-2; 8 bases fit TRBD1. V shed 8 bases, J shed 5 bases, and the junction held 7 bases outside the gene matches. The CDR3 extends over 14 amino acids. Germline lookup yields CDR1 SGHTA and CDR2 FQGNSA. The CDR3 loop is CASRQGARTGELFF. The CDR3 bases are TGTGCCAGCCGCCAGGGGGCGAGGACCGGGGAGCTGTTTTTT. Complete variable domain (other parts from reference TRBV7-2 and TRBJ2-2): GAGVSQSPSNKVTEKGKDVELRCDPISGHTALYWYRQSLGQGLEFLIYFQGNSAPDKSGLPSDRFSAERTGGSVSTLTIQRTQQEDSAVYLCASRQGARTGELFFGEGSRLTVL.

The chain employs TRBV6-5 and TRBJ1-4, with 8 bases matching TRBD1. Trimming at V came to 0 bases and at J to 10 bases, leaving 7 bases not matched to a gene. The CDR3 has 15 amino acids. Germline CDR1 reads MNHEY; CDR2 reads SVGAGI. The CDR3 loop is CASSYSTGDAGKLFF. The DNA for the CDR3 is TGTGCCAGCAGTTACTCGACAGGGGACGCTGGAAAACTGTTTTTT.

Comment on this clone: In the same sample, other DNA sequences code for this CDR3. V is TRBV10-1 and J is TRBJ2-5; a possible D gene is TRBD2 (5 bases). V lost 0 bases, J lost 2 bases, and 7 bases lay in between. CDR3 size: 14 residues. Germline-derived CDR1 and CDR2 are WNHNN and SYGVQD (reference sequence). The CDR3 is CASSESAGQETQYF. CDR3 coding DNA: TGCGCCAGCAGTGAGTCGGCGGGTCAAGAGACCCAGTACTTC.

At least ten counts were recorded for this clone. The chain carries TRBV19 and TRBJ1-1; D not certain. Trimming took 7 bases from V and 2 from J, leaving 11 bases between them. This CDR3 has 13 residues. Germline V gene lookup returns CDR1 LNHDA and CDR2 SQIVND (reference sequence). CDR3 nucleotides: TGTGCCAGTAACACCCAAATAAACACTGAAGCTTTCTTT. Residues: CASNTQINTEAFF.

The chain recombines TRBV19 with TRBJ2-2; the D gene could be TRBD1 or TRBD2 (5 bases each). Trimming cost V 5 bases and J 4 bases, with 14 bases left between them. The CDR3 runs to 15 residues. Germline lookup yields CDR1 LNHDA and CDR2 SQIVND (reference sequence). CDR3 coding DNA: TGTGCCAGTAGTTCTTCGGGGACGGGCACCGGGGAGCTGTTTTTT. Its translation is CASSSSGTGTGELFF.

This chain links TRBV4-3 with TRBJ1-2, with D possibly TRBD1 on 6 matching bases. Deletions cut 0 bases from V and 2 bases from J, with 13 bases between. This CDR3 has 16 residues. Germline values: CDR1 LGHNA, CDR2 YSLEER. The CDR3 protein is CASSQDTQGLNYGYTF. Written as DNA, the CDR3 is TGCGCCAGCAGCCAAGATACACAGGGACTCAACTATGGCTACACCTTC.

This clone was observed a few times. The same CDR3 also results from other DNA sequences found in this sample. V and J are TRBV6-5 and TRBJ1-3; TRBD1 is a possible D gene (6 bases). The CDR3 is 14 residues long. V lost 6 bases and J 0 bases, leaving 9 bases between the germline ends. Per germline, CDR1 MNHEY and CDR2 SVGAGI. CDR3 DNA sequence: TGTGCCAGCAGACAGGGTATCTCTGGAAACACCATATATTTT. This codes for CASRQGISGNTIYF.

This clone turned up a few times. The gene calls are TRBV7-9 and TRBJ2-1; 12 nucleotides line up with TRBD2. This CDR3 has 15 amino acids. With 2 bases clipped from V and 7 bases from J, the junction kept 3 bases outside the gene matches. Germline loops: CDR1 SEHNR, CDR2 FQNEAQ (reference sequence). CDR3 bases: TGTGCCAGCAGCTTACCAACTAGCGGGAGGAATGAGCAGTTCTTC. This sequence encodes CASSLPTSGRNEQFF. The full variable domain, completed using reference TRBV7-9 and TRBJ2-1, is DTGVSQNPRHKITKRGQNVTFRCDPISEHNRLYWYRQTLGQGPEFLTYFQNEAQLEKSRLLSDRFSAERPKGSFSTLEIQRTEQGDSAMYLCASSLPTSGRNEQFFGPGTRLTVL.

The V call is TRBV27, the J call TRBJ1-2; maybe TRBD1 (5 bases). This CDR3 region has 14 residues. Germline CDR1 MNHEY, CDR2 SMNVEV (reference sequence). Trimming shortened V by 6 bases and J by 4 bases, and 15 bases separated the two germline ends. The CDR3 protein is CASSLRGSFYGYTF. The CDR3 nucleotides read TGTGCCAGCAGCCTTCGGGGCAGCTTCTATGGCTACACCTTC.

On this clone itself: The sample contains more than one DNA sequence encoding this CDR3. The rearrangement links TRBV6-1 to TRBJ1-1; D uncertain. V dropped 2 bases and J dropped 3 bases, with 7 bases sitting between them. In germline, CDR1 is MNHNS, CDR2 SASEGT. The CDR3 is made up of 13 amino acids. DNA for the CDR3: TGTGCCAGCAGTGAAAGGGTTTACACTGAAGCTTTCTTT. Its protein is CASSERVYTEAFF.

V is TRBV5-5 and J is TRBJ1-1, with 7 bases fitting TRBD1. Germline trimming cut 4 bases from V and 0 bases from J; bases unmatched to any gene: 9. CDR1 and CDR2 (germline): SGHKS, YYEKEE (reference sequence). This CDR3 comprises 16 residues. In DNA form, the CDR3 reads TGTGCCAGCAGCGGGGGTCATGGGACAGTGAACACTGAAGCTTTCTTT. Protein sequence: CASSGGHGTVNTEAFF.

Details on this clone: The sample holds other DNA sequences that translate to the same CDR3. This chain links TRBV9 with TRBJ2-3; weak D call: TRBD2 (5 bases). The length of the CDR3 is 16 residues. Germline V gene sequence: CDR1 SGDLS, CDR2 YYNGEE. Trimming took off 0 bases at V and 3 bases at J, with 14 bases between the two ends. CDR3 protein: CASSVGEGLRTDTQYF. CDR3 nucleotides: TGTGCCAGCAGCGTAGGTGAAGGACTCAGAACAGATACGCAGTATTTT.

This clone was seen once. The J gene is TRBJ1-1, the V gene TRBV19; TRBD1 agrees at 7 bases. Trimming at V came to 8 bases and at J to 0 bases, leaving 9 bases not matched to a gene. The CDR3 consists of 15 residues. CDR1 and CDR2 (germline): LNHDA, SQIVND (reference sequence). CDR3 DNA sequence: TGTGCCAGTCAACAGGGGAGGGGTGTGAACACTGAAGCTTTCTTT. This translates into CASQQGRGVNTEAFF.

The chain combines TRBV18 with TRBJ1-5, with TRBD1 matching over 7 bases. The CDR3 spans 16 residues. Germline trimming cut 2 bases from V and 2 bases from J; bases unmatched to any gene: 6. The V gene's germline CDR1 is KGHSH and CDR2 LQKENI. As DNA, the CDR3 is TGTGCCAGCTCACCAAACACAGGGGATGGCAATCAGCCCCAGCATTTT. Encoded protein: CASSPNTGDGNQPQHF.

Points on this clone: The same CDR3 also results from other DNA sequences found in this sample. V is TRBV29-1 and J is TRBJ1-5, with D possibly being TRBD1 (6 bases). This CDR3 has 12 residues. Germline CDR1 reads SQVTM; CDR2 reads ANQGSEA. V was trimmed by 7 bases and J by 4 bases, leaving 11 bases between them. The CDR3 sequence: CSAQGSNQPQHF. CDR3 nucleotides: TGCAGCGCGCAGGGGTCTAATCAGCCCCAGCATTTT.

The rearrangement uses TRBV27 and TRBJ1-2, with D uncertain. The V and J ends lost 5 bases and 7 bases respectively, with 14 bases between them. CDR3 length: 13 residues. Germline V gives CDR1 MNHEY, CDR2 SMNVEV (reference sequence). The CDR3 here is CASSPGIAAGYTF. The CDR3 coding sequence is TGTGCCAGCAGTCCAGGCATCGCAGCTGGCTACACCTTC.

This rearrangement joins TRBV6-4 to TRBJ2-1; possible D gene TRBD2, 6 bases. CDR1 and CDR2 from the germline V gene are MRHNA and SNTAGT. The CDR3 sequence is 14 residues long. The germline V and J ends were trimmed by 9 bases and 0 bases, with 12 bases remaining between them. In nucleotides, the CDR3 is TGTGCCAGGAAAGGGACTTTCTCCTACAATGAGCAGTTCTTC. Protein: CARKGTFSYNEQFF.

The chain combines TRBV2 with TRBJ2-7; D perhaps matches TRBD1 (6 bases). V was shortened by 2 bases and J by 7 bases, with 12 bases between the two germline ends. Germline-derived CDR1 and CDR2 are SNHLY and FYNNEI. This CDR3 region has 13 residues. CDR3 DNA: TGTGCCAGCAGTGAATACAGGGAAGGGGAGCAGTACTTC. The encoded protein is CASSEYREGEQYF.

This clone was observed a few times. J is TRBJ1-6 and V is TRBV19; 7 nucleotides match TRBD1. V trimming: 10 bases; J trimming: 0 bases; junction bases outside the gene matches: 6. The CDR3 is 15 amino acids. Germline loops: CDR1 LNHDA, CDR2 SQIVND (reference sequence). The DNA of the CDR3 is TGTGCCACCCGACAGGGAAGCTCCTATAATTCACCCCTCCACTTT. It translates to CATRQGSSYNSPLHF. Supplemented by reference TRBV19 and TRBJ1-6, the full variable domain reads DGGITQSPKYLFRKEGQNVTLSCEQNLNHDAMYWYRQDPGQGLRLIYYSQIVNDFQKGDIAEGYSVSREKKESFPLTVTSAQKNPTAFYLCATRQGSSYNSPLHFGNGTRLTVT.

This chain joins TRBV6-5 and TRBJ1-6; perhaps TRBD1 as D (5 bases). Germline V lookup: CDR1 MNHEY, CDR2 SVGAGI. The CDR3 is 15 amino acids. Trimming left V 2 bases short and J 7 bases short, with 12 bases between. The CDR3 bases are TGTGCCAGCAGTTACCAGGGCCCGGGGAATTCACCCCTCCACTTT. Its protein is CASSYQGPGNSPLHF.

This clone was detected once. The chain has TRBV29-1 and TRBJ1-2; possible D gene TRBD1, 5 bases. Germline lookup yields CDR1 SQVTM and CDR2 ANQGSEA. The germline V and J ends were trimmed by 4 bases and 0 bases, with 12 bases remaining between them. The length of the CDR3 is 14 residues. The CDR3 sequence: CSVAPGTANYGYTF. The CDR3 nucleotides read TGCAGCGTTGCACCCGGGACGGCTAACTATGGCTACACCTTC.

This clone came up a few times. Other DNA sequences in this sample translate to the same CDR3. CDR3 sequence: CASSPGTEAFF. The DNA for the CDR3 is TGTGCCAGCTCACCCGGGACTGAAGCTTTCTTT. V usage is TRBV18 and J usage is TRBJ1-1; D remains ambiguous. The germline V and J ends were trimmed by 3 bases and 5 bases, with 4 bases remaining between them. The CDR3 consists of 11 residues. CDR1 and CDR2 (germline): KGHSH, LQKENI.

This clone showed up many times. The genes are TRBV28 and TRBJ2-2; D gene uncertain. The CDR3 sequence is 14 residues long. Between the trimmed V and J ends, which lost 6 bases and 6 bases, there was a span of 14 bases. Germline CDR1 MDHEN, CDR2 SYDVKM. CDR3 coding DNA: TGTGCCAGCAGGGGATTTGGGGTAGCCGGGGAGCTGTTTTTT. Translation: CASRGFGVAGELFF.

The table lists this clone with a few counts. The CDR3 sequence: CASSISGDGWHYGYTF. The CDR3 DNA is TGTGCCAGTAGTATATCTGGGGACGGCTGGCACTATGGCTACACCTTC. The rearrangement links TRBV19 to TRBJ1-2; tentative D call: TRBD1 (5 bases). V was trimmed by 2 bases and J by 3 bases, leaving 16 bases between them. Germline lookup yields CDR1 LNHDA and CDR2 SQIVND (reference sequence). This CDR3 spans 16 amino acids.

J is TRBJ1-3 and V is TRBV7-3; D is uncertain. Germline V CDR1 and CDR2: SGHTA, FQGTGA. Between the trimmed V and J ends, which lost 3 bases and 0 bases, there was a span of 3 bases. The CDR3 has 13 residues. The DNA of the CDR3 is TGTGCCAGCAGCTTGGGCTCTGGAAACACCATATATTTT. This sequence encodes CASSLGSGNTIYF.

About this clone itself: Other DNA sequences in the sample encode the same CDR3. CDR3 protein: CAISGLSGTDTQYF. Here the CDR3 DNA reads TGTGCCATCAGCGGACTATCCGGCACAGATACGCAGTATTTT. The gene calls are TRBV10-3 and TRBJ2-3; perhaps TRBD2 as D (6 bases). The CDR3 totals 14 residues. CDR1 is ENHRY, CDR2 SYGVKD, per germline. The V end was cut by 6 bases, the J end by 1 base, with 11 bases between.

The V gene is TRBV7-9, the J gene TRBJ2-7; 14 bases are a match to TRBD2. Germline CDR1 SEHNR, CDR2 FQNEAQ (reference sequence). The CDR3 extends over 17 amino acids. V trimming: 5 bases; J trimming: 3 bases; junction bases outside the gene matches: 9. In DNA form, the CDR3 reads TGTGCCAGCAGCCCTGGCGGGACTAGCGGGGGAGACTACGAGCAGTACTTC. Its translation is CASSPGGTSGGDYEQYF.

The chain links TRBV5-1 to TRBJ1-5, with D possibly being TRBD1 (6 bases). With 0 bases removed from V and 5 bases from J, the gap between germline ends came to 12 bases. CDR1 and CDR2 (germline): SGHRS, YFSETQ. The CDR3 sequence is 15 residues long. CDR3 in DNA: TGCGCCAGCAGCTTGGATCCGGGGGCCTATCAGCCCCAGCATTTT. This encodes CASSLDPGAYQPQHF.